This is a list of T cell receptor beta chains from one sample in a study of shared clonotypes between healthy human individuals. Clones were read by immunoSEQ multiplex PCR, and TCRdb kept only the in-frame ones, dropping some. Seen here are under 1,100,000 clones, under 80% observed once, and the top ten hold about 1.5%. The material sequenced was memory CD4+ T cells sorted from blood. These receptors all come from a man younger than 30 in good health. Both conserved end residues are part of each CDR3. Fields, in order: clone size, D gene, V gene, J gene, CDR3 protein, CDR3 DNA. D genes are given only for firm matches. The size entry is marked missing in some rows and otherwise reads once, few, many or a size class.

>NA|NA|TRBV25-1|TRBJ1-4
CASQGSNEKLFF
TGTGCCAGCCAGGGGTCGAATGAAAAACTGTTTTTT
>NA|TRBD2|TRBV18|TRBJ2-7
CASSPPSSGGSYEQYF
TGTGCCAGCTCACCACCTTCTAGCGGGGGATCCTACGAGCAGTACTTC
>NA|TRBD2|TRBV4-1|TRBJ2-2
CASSQVRLAGVPTRELFF
TGCGCCAGCAGCCAAGTAAGGCTAGCGGGGGTCCCAACCCGGGAGCTGTTTTTT
>NA|NA|TRBV6-5|TRBJ2-1
CASRGGAAYNEQFF
TGTGCCAGCAGGGGGGGAGCGGCTTACAATGAGCAGTTCTTC
>NA|NA|TRBV5-1|TRBJ2-7
CASSSAYEQYF
TGCGCCAGCAGCTCAGCCTACGAGCAGTACTTC
>few|NA|TRBV16|TRBJ2-7
CASSQFGTSYEQYF
TGTGCCAGCAGCCAATTTGGGACTTCCTACGAGCAGTACTTC
>NA|TRBD1|TRBV2|TRBJ1-3
CASMRDRGHGNTIYF
TGTGCCAGCATGAGGGACAGGGGGCATGGAAACACCATATATTTT
>NA|NA|TRBV30|TRBJ1-2
CAWSVGLGASNYGYTF
TGTGCCTGGAGTGTAGGGCTGGGGGCGTCTAACTATGGCTACACCTTC
>NA|NA|TRBV5-1|TRBJ2-2
CASSFLPGLNTGELFF
TGCGCCAGCAGCTTTTTGCCCGGTTTGAACACCGGGGAGCTGTTTTTT
>NA|TRBD1|TRBV7-2|TRBJ2-1
CASSAQGTSYNEQFF
TGTGCCAGCAGCGCACAGGGGACCTCCTACAATGAGCAGTTCTTC
>NA|NA|TRBV30|TRBJ1-6
CAWNGQGISPLHF
TGTGCCTGGAATGGGCAGGGGATCTCACCCCTCCACTTT
>NA|NA|TRBV29-1|TRBJ2-5
CSVEKGQETQYF
TGCAGCGTTGAAAAGGGACAAGAGACCCAGTACTTC
>NA|NA|TRBV5-6|TRBJ2-5
CASSHQTAYPPDF
TGTGCCAGCAGCCATCAGACAGCCTACCCCCCAGACTTC
>once|NA|TRBV4-3|TRBJ2-4
CAGGHTLAKNIQYF
TGCGCCGGAGGGCACACTTTAGCCAAAAACATTCAGTACTTC
>NA|NA|TRBV4-3|TRBJ1-2
CASSQTTNYGYTF
TGCGCCAGCAGCCAGACAACTAACTATGGCTACACCTTC
>NA|TRBD1|TRBV20-1|TRBJ1-2
CSARRGRGYTF
TGCAGTGCTAGGAGGGGGCGTGGCTACACCTTC
>few|TRBD1|TRBV6-5|TRBJ2-7
CASSRQGARNEQYF
TGTGCCAGCAGTCGACAGGGGGCTCGGAACGAGCAGTACTTC
>NA|TRBD1|TRBV30|TRBJ2-2
CAWTGTGVTGELFF
TGTGCCTGGACCGGGACAGGGGTGACCGGGGAGCTGTTTTTT
>NA|NA|TRBV10-3|TRBJ2-2
CAISEGGTLNTGELFF
TGTGCCATCAGTGAAGGCGGGACACTGAACACCGGGGAGCTGTTTTTT
>once|NA|TRBV7-6|TRBJ2-3
CASSEKPIGGISTDTQYF
TGTGCCAGCAGCGAGAAACCCATTGGCGGGATCAGCACAGATACGCAGTATTTT
>NA|NA|TRBV7-2|TRBJ2-5
CASSFTAGETQYF
TGTGCCAGCAGCTTTACCGCAGGGGAGACCCAGTACTTC
>NA|TRBD1|TRBV5-6|TRBJ1-2
CASSAPGGEDYGYTF
TGTGCCAGCAGCGCCCCAGGGGGAGAGGACTATGGCTACACCTTC
>NA|NA|TRBV5-6|TRBJ2-2
CASSLLVTGELFF
TGTGCCAGCAGCTTATTAGTCACCGGGGAGCTGTTTTTT
>once|NA|TRBV14|TRBJ1-3
CASSPHLDSYSLDF
TGTGCCAGCAGCCCACACCTTGACAGCTACTCTCTTGATTTT
>NA|TRBD1|TRBV6-6|TRBJ1-1
CASSPPTTGANTEAFF
TGTGCCAGCAGCCCACCCACGACAGGGGCGAACACTGAAGCTTTCTTT
>many|NA|TRBV7-9|TRBJ1-4
CASSFAQQGEKLFF
TGTGCCAGCAGCTTCGCCCAGCAGGGGGAAAAACTGTTTTTT
>few|NA|TRBV10-3|TRBJ2-7
CAISEQGYEQYF
TGTGCCATCAGTGAACAGGGCTACGAGCAGTACTTC
>NA|NA|TRBV11-2|TRBJ2-7
CASSSGLEQYF
TGTGCCAGCAGCTCAGGTTTAGAACAGTACTTC
>NA|NA|TRBV7-3|TRBJ2-5
CASSLRGEETQYF
TGTGCCAGCAGCTTAAGGGGGGAAGAGACCCAGTACTTC
>NA|TRBD2|TRBV6-1|TRBJ2-7
CASSAFGLASGEQYF
TGTGCCAGCAGTGCCTTCGGACTAGCGTCTGGCGAGCAGTACTTC
>NA|TRBD1|TRBV10-3|TRBJ2-2
CAIRTDRGVTGELFF
TGTGCCATCAGGACGGACAGGGGGGTCACCGGGGAGCTGTTTTTT
>NA|NA|TRBV28|TRBJ1-1
CASGFGGGRAFF
TGTGCCAGCGGCTTCGGGGGGGGCAGGGCTTTCTTT
>once|TRBD2|TRBV6-4|TRBJ2-4
CASSDPRTSGGSSAKNIQYF
TGTGCCAGCAGTGACCCACGGACTAGCGGGGGCTCTTCAGCCAAAAACATTCAGTACTTC
>NA|NA|TRBV29-1|TRBJ2-2
CSVEGTGELFF
TGCAGCGTTGAAGGGACCGGGGAGCTGTTTTTT
>NA|TRBD1|TRBV7-8|TRBJ1-5
CASSFGGTGVNQPQHF
TGTGCCAGCAGCTTTGGCGGGACAGGGGTCAATCAGCCCCAGCATTTT
>NA|TRBD2|TRBV7-9|TRBJ2-3
CASSLAAGGPTDTQYF
TGTGCCAGCAGCTTAGCGGCGGGAGGGCCCACAGATACGCAGTATTTT
>NA|TRBD2|TRBV7-2|TRBJ2-1
CASSPGLAATDEQFF
TGTGCCAGCAGCCCTGGACTAGCGGCTACGGATGAGCAGTTCTTC
>few|NA|TRBV11-2|TRBJ2-7
CASSLDRGRAGEQYF
TGTGCCAGCAGCTTAGATAGAGGCAGGGCCGGGGAGCAGTACTTC
>NA|NA|TRBV7-9|TRBJ2-5
CASSSSGPGRETQYF
TGTGCCAGCAGCTCGTCGGGCCCCGGGCGGGAGACCCAGTACTTC
>NA|NA|TRBV5-1|TRBJ2-1
CASRFTFGDNEQFF
TGCGCCAGCAGGTTCACGTTTGGGGACAATGAGCAGTTCTTC
>few|TRBD1|TRBV23-1|TRBJ1-1
CARPGQGTEAFF
TGCGCCAGGCCGGGACAGGGGACTGAAGCTTTCTTT
>few|NA|TRBV6-5|TRBJ2-7
CASSRGSSYEQYF
TGTGCCAGCAGTCGAGGCAGTTCCTACGAGCAGTACTTC
>NA|NA|TRBV6-1|TRBJ1-3
CASSERASASGNTIYF
TGTGCCAGCAGTGAGCGGGCCTCAGCGAGCGGAAACACCATATATTTT
>NA|NA|TRBV6-6|TRBJ1-5
CASRKGENQPQHF
TGTGCCAGCAGAAAAGGGGAAAATCAGCCCCAGCATTTT
>NA|NA|TRBV5-1|TRBJ2-7
CASSLTAYEQYF
TGCGCCAGCAGTCTAACAGCCTACGAGCAGTACTTC
>NA|NA|TRBV15|TRBJ1-4
CATSRDLAGSNEKLFF
TGTGCCACCAGCAGAGATTTGGCAGGATCTAATGAAAAACTGTTTTTT
>NA|NA|TRBV12-5|TRBJ1-5
CASGPESNQPQHF
TGTGCTAGTGGCCCCGAAAGCAATCAGCCCCAGCATTTT
>NA|TRBD1|TRBV4-3|TRBJ2-2
CASSTQFSGTGFVGELFF
TGCGCCAGCAGCACCCAGTTCTCCGGGACAGGGTTTGTCGGGGAGCTGTTTTTT
>NA|TRBD2|TRBV6-1|TRBJ2-1
CASANSGSSYNEQFF
TGTGCCAGCGCGAATAGCGGGAGCTCCTACAATGAGCAGTTCTTC
>NA|NA|TRBV9|TRBJ2-7
CASSFAEGYEQYF
TGTGCCAGCAGCTTTGCTGAGGGCTACGAGCAGTACTTC
>NA|NA|TRBV27|TRBJ2-3
CASSRRDGDTQYF
TGTGCCAGCAGTAGGAGAGATGGAGATACGCAGTATTTT
>NA|NA|TRBV6-5|TRBJ1-1
CASSASGRNTEAFF
TGTGCCAGCAGCGCGTCCGGGAGGAACACTGAAGCTTTCTTT
>NA|TRBD2|TRBV18|TRBJ2-7
CASSRSAIAGEQYF
TGTGCCAGCTCACGATCCGCTATAGCGGGAGAGCAGTACTTC
>NA|NA|TRBV4-3|TRBJ1-4
CASSPSTAKTNEKLFF
TGCGCCAGCAGCCCCAGCACTGCAAAGACTAATGAAAAACTGTTTTTT
>NA|NA|TRBV5-1|TRBJ2-1
CASSLGGSSYNEQFF
TGCGCCAGCAGCTTGGGGGGCAGCTCCTACAATGAGCAGTTCTTC
>NA|NA|TRBV30|TRBJ1-3
CAWSVQGTSGNTIYF
TGTGCCTGGAGTGTACAGGGCACCTCTGGAAACACCATATATTTT
>NA|NA|TRBV29-1|TRBJ2-3
CSVDEGHGTQYF
TGCAGCGTTGATGAAGGGCATGGTACGCAGTATTTT